These T cell receptor beta chains were read from a single sample in a study of response to subunit inactivated influenza vaccine. TCRdb reprocessed the RT-PCR reads via MiXCR and lists one record per CDR3 protein. The table records 710,000 or so distinct CDR3 sequences, less than 20% of them present only once. The specimen was PBMCs from blood, collected about 12 days after vaccination. These receptors originate from a man aged 50 to 59 who received an inactivated influenza vaccine. Both conserved end residues are part of each CDR3. D genes are given only for firm matches. The size entry is marked missing in some rows and otherwise reads once, few, many or a size class.

D: NA; size: NA; J: TRBJ2-1; V: TRBV6-1; CDR3: CASSEGVSYNEQFF; DNA: TGTGCCAGCAGCGAGGGAGTTTCCTACAATGAGCAGTTCTTC
D: TRBD1; size: NA; J: TRBJ2-1; V: TRBV5-1; CDR3: CASSYRDRVYNEQFF; DNA: TGCGCCAGCAGCTACCGGGACAGGGTTTACAATGAGCAGTTCTTC
D: NA; size: few; J: TRBJ1-5; V: TRBV12-3/TRBV12-4; CDR3: CASSSTRGAQHF; DNA: TGTGCCAGCAGTTCCACGAGAGGGGCCCAGCATTTT
D: NA; size: few; J: TRBJ2-1; V: TRBV7-9; CDR3: CASSSRRSSSFSEQFF; DNA: TGTGCCAGCAGCTCCCGTAGGTCTAGCAGTTTTAGTGAGCAGTTCTTC
D: TRBD2; size: few; J: TRBJ2-5; V: TRBV3-1; CDR3: CASSQDRRLAGEETQYF; DNA: TGTGCCAGCAGCCAGGATAGGAGACTAGCGGGGGAAGAGACCCAGTACTTC
D: NA; size: NA; J: TRBJ2-7; V: TRBV5-5; CDR3: CASSLQPPYEQYF; DNA: TGTGCCAGCAGCTTGCAGCCTCCCTACGAGCAGTACTTC
D: NA; size: many; J: TRBJ2-5; V: TRBV11-2; CDR3: CASSLGQYETQYF; DNA: TGTGCCAGCAGCTTAGGGCAGTACGAGACCCAGTACTTC
D: TRBD1; size: NA; J: TRBJ2-5; V: TRBV6-2/TRBV6-3; CDR3: CASSYRPGQQKETQYF; DNA: TGTGCCAGCAGTTACCGACCGGGACAGCAAAAAGAGACCCAGTACTTC
D: TRBD1; size: once; J: TRBJ2-6; V: TRBV4-3; CDR3: CASSPTGGRGAGANVLTF; DNA: TGCGCCAGCAGCCCGACAGGGGGCCGAGGAGCTGGGGCCAACGTCCTGACTTTC
D: NA; size: NA; J: TRBJ2-5; V: TRBV10-1; CDR3: CASSEFRRQETQYF; DNA: TGCGCCAGCAGTGAGTTCCGGCGACAAGAGACCCAGTACTTC
D: TRBD1; size: few; J: TRBJ2-1; V: TRBV19; CDR3: CATGTGVYNEQFF; DNA: TGTGCCACCGGGACAGGGGTATACAATGAGCAGTTCTTC
D: NA; size: few; J: TRBJ2-3; V: TRBV12-3/TRBV12-4; CDR3: CASSLSFWSSGSADTQYF; DNA: TGTGCCAGCAGTTTGAGTTTTTGGAGTTCAGGATCGGCAGATACGCAGTATTTT
D: NA; size: NA; J: TRBJ2-2; V: TRBV7-2; CDR3: CASSQKGPSTLAGELFF; DNA: TGTGCCAGCAGCCAAAAGGGCCCAAGTACCCTGGCCGGGGAGCTGTTTTTT
D: NA; size: NA; J: TRBJ1-2; V: TRBV6-2/TRBV6-3; CDR3: CASSSAGTQYGYTF; DNA: TGTGCCAGCAGTTCGGCCGGGACTCAGTATGGCTACACCTTC
D: TRBD2; size: NA; J: TRBJ2-1; V: TRBV7-2; CDR3: CASSRPGLAKNEQFF; DNA: TGTGCCAGCAGCCGACCGGGACTAGCGAAAAATGAGCAGTTCTTC
D: NA; size: NA; J: TRBJ1-1; V: TRBV6-2/TRBV6-3; CDR3: CASSYLFEAFF; DNA: TGTGCCAGCAGTTACTTGTTTGAAGCTTTCTTT
D: TRBD2; size: many; J: TRBJ2-4; V: TRBV11-1; CDR3: CASSLRAGGPYSKVKNIQYF; DNA: TGTGCCAGCAGCCTCCGGGCGGGGGGTCCATACTCGAAGGTCAAAAACATTCAGTACTTC
D: TRBD2; size: NA; J: TRBJ2-5; V: TRBV12-3/TRBV12-4; CDR3: CASSLSSGRRETQYF; DNA: TGTGCCAGCAGTTTGAGCAGCGGGAGGAGGGAGACCCAGTACTTC
D: NA; size: NA; J: TRBJ2-1; V: TRBV3-1; CDR3: CASSHIKRPSYNEQFF; DNA: TGTGCCAGCAGCCACATCAAGAGGCCCTCCTACAATGAGCAGTTCTTC
D: NA; size: few; J: TRBJ2-5; V: TRBV5-6; CDR3: CASSLFLREETQYF; DNA: TGTGCCAGCAGCTTGTTCCTCAGGGAAGAGACCCAGTACTTC
D: NA; size: few; J: TRBJ1-4; V: TRBV10-3; CDR3: CAISESTWEKLFF; DNA: TGTGCCATCAGTGAGTCGACGTGGGAAAAACTGTTTTTT
D: TRBD2; size: many; J: TRBJ2-3; V: TRBV20-1; CDR3: CSGLARTDTQYF; DNA: TGCAGTGGACTAGCGAGGACAGATACGCAGTATTTT
D: NA; size: NA; J: TRBJ2-7; V: TRBV6-1; CDR3: CASSKRLDYEQYF; DNA: TGTGCCAGCAGTAAGAGACTGGACTACGAGCAGTACTTC
D: NA; size: many; J: TRBJ2-5; V: TRBV20-1; CDR3: CSATTGLWETQYF; DNA: TGCAGTGCGACCACGGGACTTTGGGAGACCCAGTACTTC
D: NA; size: NA; J: TRBJ1-1; V: TRBV7-2; CDR3: CASSFTGRTEAFF; DNA: TGTGCCAGCAGCTTCACAGGGAGAACTGAAGCTTTCTTT
D: NA; size: few; J: TRBJ1-2; V: TRBV12-3/TRBV12-4; CDR3: CASSQSAASVYGYTF; DNA: TGTGCCAGCAGTCAGTCTGCAGCGTCGGTCTATGGCTACACCTTC
D: NA; size: few; J: TRBJ2-2; V: TRBV10-3; CDR3: CAITDRPTDLLSPGKLFF; DNA: TGTGCCATCACCGACCGACCCACCGATCTACTCTCACCGGGGAAGCTGTTTTTT
D: NA; size: few; J: TRBJ1-1; V: TRBV5-1; CDR3: CASSLGQGSSEAFF; DNA: TGCGCCAGCAGCTTGGGTCAGGGCAGCTCTGAAGCTTTCTTT
D: TRBD1; size: few; J: TRBJ2-5; V: TRBV27; CDR3: CASSSGTVALTQYF; DNA: TGTGCCAGCAGTTCGGGGACAGTTGCACTGACCCAGTACTTC
D: TRBD1; size: NA; J: TRBJ2-7; V: TRBV4-2; CDR3: CASSQRDRGSDEQYF; DNA: TGTGCCAGCAGCCAGAGGGACAGGGGGAGCGACGAGCAGTACTTC
D: NA; size: few; J: TRBJ1-1; V: TRBV9; CDR3: CASSARTNTEAFF; DNA: TGTGCCAGCAGCGCTCGGACAAACACTGAAGCTTTCTTT
D: NA; size: few; J: TRBJ1-3; V: TRBV3-1; CDR3: CASIPGNSGNTIYF; DNA: TGTGCCAGCATACCAGGCAACTCTGGAAACACCATATATTTT
D: TRBD2; size: NA; J: TRBJ2-5; V: TRBV28; CDR3: CASRTGGLAGKETQYF; DNA: TGTGCCAGCAGGACGGGGGGACTAGCGGGTAAAGAGACCCAGTACTTC
D: NA; size: NA; J: TRBJ2-3; V: TRBV3-1; CDR3: CASSQEQGETDTQYF; DNA: TGTGCCAGCAGCCAAGAGCAGGGCGAGACAGATACGCAGTATTTT
D: NA; size: few; J: TRBJ2-3; V: TRBV5-1; CDR3: CASSLDVGQGPDTQYF; DNA: TGCGCCAGCAGCTTGGACGTCGGGCAGGGCCCAGATACGCAGTATTTT
D: TRBD2; size: few; J: TRBJ2-2; V: TRBV11-1; CDR3: CASSLGGGLADNTGELFF; DNA: TGTGCCAGCAGCTTAGGGGGTGGACTAGCGGACAACACCGGGGAGCTGTTTTTT